The 14 T cell receptor beta chains below were found in one sample sequenced in a study of T-cell reconstitution after alpha-beta-depleted transplantation in children. Preparation of the TCRbeta library used unique molecular identifiers. MiXCR, applied by TCRdb to the PCR reads, yields one record per CDR3 protein. The sample gives hundreds of thousands of distinct CDR3 sequences, roughly 24% of which show up once; roughly an eighth is in the top ten. The sample in question was PBMCs, mostly from graft donor cells, obtained 360 days after TCRalphabeta/CD19-depleted stem cell transplant. All receptors come from a boy in the first two years of life who had a stem cell transplant for acute myeloid leukemia, so the T cells may come from the graft donor.

The V and J genes are TRBV19 and TRBJ1-2; no clear D gene. Trimming removed 2 bases from V and 6 bases from J, with 19 bases in between. The germline CDR1 and CDR2 sequences are LNHDA and SQIVND (reference sequence). This CDR3 has 16 amino acids. CDR3 bases: TGTGCCAGTAGTATATCGTCCCGCACGCGAATGGATGGCTACACCTTC. Its translation: CASSISSRTRMDGYTF. Full variable domain (rest looked up from reference TRBV19 and TRBJ1-2): DGGITQSPKYLFRKEGQNVTLSCEQNLNHDAMYWYRQDPGQGLRLIYYSQIVNDFQKGDIAEGYSVSREKKESFPLTVTSAQKNPTAFYLCASSISSRTRMDGYTFGSGTRLTVV.

The chain uses TRBV28 and TRBJ2-7; D unresolved. The CDR3 sequence is 13 residues long. Germline CDR1 and CDR2: MDHEN and SYDVKM. V was shortened by 3 bases and J by 1 base, with 7 bases between the two germline ends. The CDR3 here is CASSFQRSYEQYV. In DNA form, the CDR3 reads TGTGCCAGCAGTTTCCAGAGGTCCTACGAGCAGTACGTC.

The sample holds many counts of this clonotype. The V and J genes are TRBV7-2 and TRBJ2-7, with 8 nucleotides matching TRBD1. The V gene's germline CDR1 is SGHTA and CDR2 FQGNSA. The CDR3 has 14 residues. V shed 3 bases, J shed 3 bases, and the junction held 4 bases outside the gene matches. CDR3: CASSFDRGSYEQYF. The CDR3 DNA reads as TGTGCCAGCAGCTTTGACAGGGGTAGCTACGAGCAGTACTTC.

The genes are TRBV28 and TRBJ2-7, with 8 bases aligning to TRBD1. J lost 0 bases, V lost 7 bases, and 8 bases had no gene match. Germline V gene sequence: CDR1 MDHEN, CDR2 SYDVKM. CDR3 length: 15 amino acids. The DNA of the CDR3 is TGTGCCAGCACCTCGGGACAGGCAACCTCCTACGAGCAGTACGTC. This codes for CASTSGQATSYEQYV.

The genes are TRBV5-1 and TRBJ1-1; D is unclear. Germline values: CDR1 SGHRS, CDR2 YFSETQ. V was shortened by 0 bases and J by 4 bases, with 16 bases between the two germline ends. The CDR3 contains 16 residues. The chain's CDR3 is CASSLDLVWEITEAFF. For the CDR3, the DNA is TGCGCCAGCAGCTTGGACCTGGTCTGGGAGATCACTGAAGCTTTCTTT.

CDR3 nucleotide sequence: TGTGCCACAAAGAGCGGGACAGACCCTGGAAACACCATATATTTT. Amino acids: CATKSGTDPGNTIYF. This chain joins TRBV21-1 and TRBJ1-3. TRBV21-1 is assigned pseudogene status. The CDR3 extends over 15 amino acids.

This clonotype showed up many times. This chain links TRBV6-5 with TRBJ2-6; D possibly matches TRBD1 or TRBD2 (5 bases each). V gave up 2 bases and J gave up 0 bases, with 17 bases separating them. The CDR3 extends over 19 amino acids. CDR1 MNHEY and CDR2 SVGAGI come from the germline V gene. The CDR3 DNA follows: TGTGCCAGCAGTTACCTGACGAGGGACCCGAGCTCTGGGGCCAACGTCCTGACTTTC. This codes for CASSYLTRDPSSGANVLTF.

The J gene is TRBJ2-7, the V gene TRBV28; D not certain. Trimming took 7 bases from V and 6 from J, leaving 13 bases between them. Germline CDR1 reads MDHEN; CDR2 reads SYDVKM. The CDR3 totals 12 residues. The CDR3 DNA reads TGTGCCAGCAACGGTGGGGAACCCGAGCAGTACGTC. The encoded protein is CASNGGEPEQYV.

This chain links TRBV5-3 with TRBJ2-2; no clear D. TRBV5-3 is identified as an open reading frame with a role that is uncertain. CDR3 size: 14 residues. The V gene lost 4 bases and the J gene lost 2 bases, with 9 bases spanning the gap. The CDR3 protein is CARSPSSNTGELFF. CDR3 bases: TGTGCCAGAAGCCCATCGTCCAACACCGGGGAGCTGTTTTTT.

This clonotype was found a few times. The junction shows a germline mismatch at one end, possibly a read error. The chain couples TRBV20-1 to TRBJ1-1; D is ambiguous. CDR1 is DFQATT and CDR2 is SNEGSKA in the germline V gene (reference sequence). The CDR3 is made up of 13 amino acids. This CDR3 is CSANLSPNTEAFF. The CDR3 DNA reads as TGCAGCGCTAATCTGAGCCCGAACACTGAAGCTTTCTTT.

This clonotype has only a few counts. The gene calls are TRBV3-1 and TRBJ1-5; D ambiguous. The V end was cut by 3 bases, the J end by 0 bases, with 9 bases between. The germline V gene has CDR1 LGHDT and CDR2 YNNKEL (reference sequence). CDR3 length: 15 amino acids. The CDR3 loop is CASSQTLYSNQPQHF. As DNA, the CDR3 is TGTGCCAGCAGCCAGACACTTTATAGCAATCAGCCCCAGCATTTT.

The rearrangement joins TRBV9 to TRBJ2-2; D is perhaps TRBD1 or TRBD2 (5 bases each). This CDR3 comprises 15 residues. Germline CDR1 is SGDLS and CDR2 is YYNGEE. Trimming removed 0 bases from V and 5 bases from J, with 11 bases in between. CDR3 nucleotide sequence: TGTGCCAGCAGCGTAGTAGGGACGCCAACCGGGGAGCTGTTTTTT. This gives the protein CASSVVGTPTGELFF.

This clonotype was seen repeatedly, ten times or more. The chain recombines TRBV20-1 with TRBJ1-6, with D possibly matching TRBD1 (6 bases). CDR1 and CDR2 (germline): DFQATT, SNEGSKA (reference sequence). This CDR3 has 13 residues. Trimming took 3 bases from V and 9 from J, leaving 12 bases between them. The CDR3 here is CSARTGTFSPLHF. As DNA, the CDR3 is TGCAGTGCTAGGACAGGAACGTTTTCACCCCTCCACTTT.

Only one count was recorded for this clonotype. The V and J genes are TRBV10-3 and TRBJ2-3, with 10 bases fitting TRBD2. The germline CDR1 and CDR2 sequences are ENHRY and SYGVKD. The CDR3 length is 14 residues. V shed 6 bases and J 5 bases; nucleotides not matched to a gene: 5. In DNA, the CDR3 is TGTGCCATCAGGTCTAGCGGGGGATTAGATACGCAGTATTTT. Its translation: CAIRSSGGLDTQYF.